The 14 T cell receptor beta chains listed next were all sequenced from one sample in a study of control samples from healthy donors and cancer patients. The assay was immunoSEQ multiplex PCR, and TCRdb's table has in-frame clones only and misses some. The sample shows 100,000 to 150,000 clones, roughly 90% of them seen only once. The sequenced sample was blood. The source is a man aged 18 to 35 in good health.

The J gene is TRBJ2-3, the V gene TRBV10-3; perhaps D is TRBD1 or TRBD2 (5 bases each). The CDR3 is 16 residues long. Germline V gives CDR1 ENHRY, CDR2 SYGVKD. Deletions cut 6 bases from V and 0 bases from J, with 16 bases between. The DNA of the CDR3 is TGTGCCATCAGGCCAAACGGGACGGAGAGCACAGATACGCAGTATTTT. This codes for CAIRPNGTESTDTQYF.

The table lists this clone with a few counts. The chain uses TRBV27 and TRBJ2-1, with 15 bases lining up with TRBD2. This CDR3 is built from 18 residues. Germline values: CDR1 MNHEY, CDR2 SMNVEV (reference sequence). V lost 0 bases, J lost 7 bases, and 7 bases stayed unmatched. The CDR3, as DNA: TGTGCCAGCAGTTTATCTCCCAGGACTAGCGGGAGGGGGAATGAGCAGTTCTTC. This translates into CASSLSPRTSGRGNEQFF.

The chain has TRBV19 and TRBJ2-2; the match to TRBD1 covers 10 bases. V dropped 4 bases and J dropped 0; count of bases not matched to a gene: 8. The germline V gene encodes CDR1 LNHDA and CDR2 SQIVND (reference sequence). This CDR3 region has 18 residues. This CDR3 is CASSTDRDRGPNTGELFF. The DNA of the CDR3 is TGTGCCAGTAGTACCGACCGGGACAGGGGACCGAACACCGGGGAGCTGTTTTTT.

There are a few counts of this clone. This chain uses TRBV28 with TRBJ2-2; perhaps TRBD2 as D (6 bases). This CDR3 has 13 amino acids. Trimming removed 10 bases at V and 5 bases at J, with 14 bases between. Germline assignment: CDR1 MDHEN and CDR2 SYDVKM. The chain's CDR3 is CAIWGLGTGELFF. Written as DNA, the CDR3 is TGTGCCATCTGGGGACTGGGTACCGGGGAGCTGTTTTTT.

V gene TRBV7-8 combines with J gene TRBJ1-2; TRBD1 aligns across 10 bases. The CDR3 covers 15 residues. The V segment lost 5 bases and the J segment 5 bases; nucleotides outside the gene matches: 8. The germline V gene has CDR1 SGHVS and CDR2 FQNEAQ. The DNA for the CDR3 is TGTGCCAGCAGCATAGACAGGGGGCCGCTATATGGCTACACCTTC. Translated, it gives CASSIDRGPLYGYTF.

The chain couples TRBV6-2 or TRBV6-3 to TRBJ2-5, with a tentative D call TRBD1 (5 bases). Germline-derived CDR1 and CDR2 are MNHEY and SVGEGT. The V end lost 0 bases, the J end lost 3 bases, and 8 bases lay between the germline ends. CDR3 length: 14 residues. CDR3 nucleotide sequence: TGTGCCAGCAGTTACTCGGGCAGGGAAGAGACCCAGTACTTC. This codes for CASSYSGREETQYF.

This sequence joins TRBV12-3 or TRBV12-4 and TRBJ1-2; no clear D. V dropped 5 bases and J dropped 5 bases, with 9 bases sitting between them. The CDR3 covers 12 residues. CDR3 DNA: TGTGCCAGCAGTGCTCTGGGGTATGGCTACACCTTC. Protein: CASSALGYGYTF.

DNA for the CDR3: TGCGCCAGCAGCCAAGCATTCGGGGCGGCGGCACAAGAGACCCAGTACTTC. This encodes CASSQAFGAAAQETQYF. The chain carries TRBV4-1 and TRBJ2-5, with D perhaps TRBD1 or TRBD2 (5 bases each). This CDR3 spans 17 amino acids. Trimming cost V 1 base and J 2 bases, with 17 bases left between them. The germline V gene has CDR1 MGHRA and CDR2 YSYEKL.

This clone was seen once. The V call is TRBV10-3, the J call TRBJ1-1; TRBD1 is a possible D gene (6 bases). This CDR3 is 15 amino acids long. Trimming cost V 3 bases and J 4 bases, with 15 bases left between them. Germline V lookup: CDR1 ENHRY, CDR2 SYGVKD. The DNA of the CDR3 is TGTGCCATCAGTGAAGGAGGGGGGGGCAGCACTGAAGCTTTCTTT. Its translation is CAISEGGGGSTEAFF.

This chain joins TRBV19 and TRBJ1-1; no definite D call. The CDR3 runs to 13 residues. V was shortened by 1 base and J by 1 base, with 4 bases between the two germline ends. Germline loops: CDR1 LNHDA, CDR2 SQIVND (reference sequence). The chain's CDR3 is CASSIAPNTEAFF. In nucleotides, the CDR3 is TGTGCCAGTAGTATAGCCCCGAACACTGAAGCTTTCTTT.

J is TRBJ2-7 and V is TRBV5-6; D gene uncertain. The CDR3 length is 13 residues. Germline V gene data show CDR1 as SGHDT and CDR2 as YYEEEE. Trimming pared 2 bases from V and 2 bases from J, leaving 8 bases between. CDR3 DNA: TGTGCCAGCAGCTTAACCGGAACCTACGAGCAGTACTTC. Its protein product is CASSLTGTYEQYF.

This chain uses TRBV6-5 with TRBJ2-7, with D possibly matching TRBD1 (6 bases). The CDR3 is 14 amino acids. Germline V gene data show CDR1 as MNHEY and CDR2 as SVGAGI. V was cut by 0 bases and J by 2 bases, with 8 bases left in between. CDR3 sequence (DNA): TGTGCCAGCAGTTACTCGAGGGGGACCTACGAGCAGTACTTC. Translation gives CASSYSRGTYEQYF.

CDR3 sequence (DNA): TGTGCCAGCTCCCCGACAGGGGGGAGCAATCAGCCCCAGCATTTT. Translated, it gives CASSPTGGSNQPQHF. The chain recombines TRBV18 with TRBJ1-5; 9 bases map to TRBD1. The CDR3 is 15 residues long. The V gene's germline CDR1 is KGHSH and CDR2 LQKENI. The V gene end was trimmed by 6 bases and the J gene end by 1 base; junction bases not matched to a gene: 4.

V gene TRBV7-9 combines with J gene TRBJ2-6; unclear D gene. Trimming took 0 bases from V and 0 from J, leaving 6 bases between them. Per germline, CDR1 SEHNR and CDR2 FQNEAQ (reference sequence). The CDR3 runs 16 residues. The CDR3 loop reads CASSLATSSGANVLTF. The CDR3 DNA reads TGTGCCAGCAGCTTAGCGACCAGCTCTGGGGCCAACGTCCTGACTTTC.